Shown below are 7 T cell receptor beta chains from a single sample sequenced in a study of human thymus T cells. Thymic material originated from resections removed in the course of corrective heart surgery. Sequencing used immunoSEQ multiplex PCR; TCRdb keeps in-frame clones, though not all of them. Here the sample spans 55,000 to 85,000 clones, approximately 95% being singletons. Sequenced: thymus tissue. Receptors were obtained from a girl under two years old with a congenital heart defect but otherwise immunologically healthy.

The chain has TRBV7-3 and TRBJ2-2, with no clear D. Germline V CDR1 and CDR2: SGHTA, FQGTGA. The CDR3 is 13 residues long. V lost 5 bases and J lost 4, with 8 bases in between. The chain's CDR3 is CASSAGPTGELFF. The CDR3 DNA sequence: TGTGCCAGCAGCGCCGGGCCCACCGGGGAGCTGTTTTTT.

The V and J genes are TRBV5-5 and TRBJ2-5, with 11 bases lining up with TRBD1. J was trimmed by 5 bases and V by 6 bases; bases with no gene match: 12. The CDR3 sequence is 16 residues long. Germline CDR1 reads SGHKS; CDR2 reads YYEKEE (reference sequence). Here the CDR3 DNA reads TGTGCCAGCACCGAATCCGACCGGGACAGGGGGGAGACCCAGTACTTC. It specifies CASTESDRDRGETQYF.

This chain joins TRBV7-3 and TRBJ2-7; either TRBD1 or TRBD2 may supply D (5 bases each). The V and J ends lost 5 bases and 2 bases respectively, with 16 bases between them. CDR3 length: 15 residues. Germline V gene data show CDR1 as SGHTA and CDR2 as FQGTGA. This CDR3 is CASSLSGTHPYEQYF. The CDR3 region has the DNA TGTGCCAGCAGCCTGTCCGGGACGCACCCCTACGAGCAGTACTTC.

The rearrangement uses TRBV28 and TRBJ1-5; a weak D match, TRBD1 (5 bases). CDR1 is MDHEN and CDR2 is SYDVKM in the germline V gene. Trimming left V 2 bases short and J 4 bases short, with 9 bases between. This CDR3 has 14 amino acids. The CDR3 reads CASSLIQGNQPQHF. In DNA, the CDR3 is TGTGCCAGCAGTTTAATTCAGGGAAATCAGCCCCAGCATTTT.

This rearrangement joins TRBV7-8 to TRBJ1-4; TRBD1 is a possible D gene (6 bases). The V gene's germline CDR1 is SGHVS and CDR2 FQNEAQ. This CDR3 spans 15 amino acids. Trimming removed 6 bases at V and 5 bases at J, with 16 bases between. The CDR3 sequence is CASSPGGTENEKLFF. In DNA, the CDR3 is TGTGCCAGCAGTCCGGGGGGCACGGAAAATGAAAAACTGTTTTTT.

This rearrangement joins TRBV4-1 to TRBJ2-4; D is unclear. Deletions cut 2 bases from V and 13 bases from J, with 18 bases between. CDR1 and CDR2 (germline): MGHRA, YSYEKL. The CDR3 extends over 14 amino acids. CDR3: CASSQSRAFQLQYF. The DNA for the CDR3 is TGCGCCAGCAGCCAAAGTCGGGCCTTCCAACTCCAGTACTTC.

The DNA for the CDR3 is TGTGCCATCACTGGGGCCAACGTCCTGACTTTC. As protein: CAITGANVLTF. The rearrangement joins TRBV27 to TRBJ2-6; D remains ambiguous. Trimming removed 10 bases at V and 2 bases at J, with 3 bases between. Germline assignment: CDR1 MNHEY and CDR2 SMNVEV (reference sequence). This CDR3 is built from 11 residues. The full variable domain, rest sourced from reference TRBV27 and TRBJ2-6, is EAQVTQNPRYLITVTGKKLTVTCSQNMNHEYMSWYRQDPGLGLRQIYYSMNVEVTDKGDVPEGYKVSRKEKRNFPLILESPSPNQTSLYFCAITGANVLTFGAGSRLTVL.